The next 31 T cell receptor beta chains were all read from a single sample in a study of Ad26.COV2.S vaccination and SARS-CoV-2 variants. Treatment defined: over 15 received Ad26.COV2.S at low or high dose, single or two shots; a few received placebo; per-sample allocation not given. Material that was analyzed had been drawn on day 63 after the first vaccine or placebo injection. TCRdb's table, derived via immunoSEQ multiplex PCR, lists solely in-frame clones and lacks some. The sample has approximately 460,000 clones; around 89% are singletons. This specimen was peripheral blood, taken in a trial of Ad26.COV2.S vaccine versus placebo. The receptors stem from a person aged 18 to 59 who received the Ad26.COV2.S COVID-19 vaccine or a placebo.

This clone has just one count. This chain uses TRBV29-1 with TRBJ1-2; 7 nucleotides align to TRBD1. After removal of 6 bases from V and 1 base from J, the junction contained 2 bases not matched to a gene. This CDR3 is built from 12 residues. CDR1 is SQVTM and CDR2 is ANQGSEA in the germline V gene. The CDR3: CSVRDSNYGYTF. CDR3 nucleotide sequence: TGCAGCGTACGGGACAGTAACTATGGCTACACCTTC.

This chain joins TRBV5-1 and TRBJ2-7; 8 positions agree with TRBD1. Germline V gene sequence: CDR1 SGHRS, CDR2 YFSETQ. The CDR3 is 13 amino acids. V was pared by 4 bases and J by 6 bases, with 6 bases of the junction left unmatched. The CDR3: CASSPGQGGEQYF. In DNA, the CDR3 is TGCGCCAGCAGCCCCGGACAGGGAGGCGAGCAGTACTTC.

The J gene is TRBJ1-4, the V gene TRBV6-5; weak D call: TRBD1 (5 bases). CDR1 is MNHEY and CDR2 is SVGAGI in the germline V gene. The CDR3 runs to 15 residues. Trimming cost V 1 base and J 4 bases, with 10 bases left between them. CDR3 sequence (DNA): TGTGCCAGCAGTTACTTGGGACTTGGTAATGAAAAACTGTTTTTT. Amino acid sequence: CASSYLGLGNEKLFF.

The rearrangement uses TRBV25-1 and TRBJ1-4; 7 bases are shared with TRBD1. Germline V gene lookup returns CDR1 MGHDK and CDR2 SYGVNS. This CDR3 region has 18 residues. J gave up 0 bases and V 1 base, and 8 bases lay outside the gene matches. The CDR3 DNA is TGTGCCAGCAGTGAATTAGGAGACAGGGCAGCAACTAATGAAAAACTGTTTTTT. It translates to CASSELGDRAATNEKLFF. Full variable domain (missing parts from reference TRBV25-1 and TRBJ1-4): EADIYQTPRYLVIGTGKKITLECSQTMGHDKMYWYQQDPGMELHLIHYSYGVNSTEKGDLSSESTVSRIRTEHFPLTLESARPSHTSQYLCASSELGDRAATNEKLFFGSGTQLSVL.

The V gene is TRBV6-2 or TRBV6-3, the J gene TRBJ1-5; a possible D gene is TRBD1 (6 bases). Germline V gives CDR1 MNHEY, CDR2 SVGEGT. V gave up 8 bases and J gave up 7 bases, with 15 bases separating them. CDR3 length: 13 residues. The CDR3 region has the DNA TGTGCCAGCGGCCGGGACATCAGACAGCCCCAGCATTTT. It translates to CASGRDIRQPQHF.

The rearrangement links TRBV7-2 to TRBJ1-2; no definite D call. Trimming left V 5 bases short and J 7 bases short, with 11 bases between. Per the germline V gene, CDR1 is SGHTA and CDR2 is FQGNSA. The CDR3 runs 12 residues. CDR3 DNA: TGTGCCAGCAGCCCTCGAATTGGTGGCTACACCTTC. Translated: CASSPRIGGYTF. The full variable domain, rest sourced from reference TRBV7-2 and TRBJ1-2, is GAGVSQSPSNKVTEKGKDVELRCDPISGHTALYWYRQSLGQGLEFLIYFQGNSAPDKSGLPSDRFSAERTGGSVSTLTIQRTQQEDSAVYLCASSPRIGGYTFGSGTRLTVV.

CDR3 sequence reads: CASSFGRSANYGYTF. The CDR3 DNA reads as TGTGCCAGCAGTTTCGGGAGGTCGGCTAACTATGGCTACACCTTC. This chain uses TRBV28 with TRBJ1-2, with no clear D. This CDR3 has 15 amino acids. V lost 3 bases and J 0 bases, leaving 11 bases between the germline ends. Germline V lookup: CDR1 MDHEN, CDR2 SYDVKM.

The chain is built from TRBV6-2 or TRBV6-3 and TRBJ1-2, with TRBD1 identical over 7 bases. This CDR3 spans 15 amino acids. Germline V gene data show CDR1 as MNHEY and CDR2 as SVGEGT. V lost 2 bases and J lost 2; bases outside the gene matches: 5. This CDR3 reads CASSYPQGGNYGYTF. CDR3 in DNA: TGTGCCAGCAGTTACCCGCAGGGGGGGAACTATGGCTACACCTTC.

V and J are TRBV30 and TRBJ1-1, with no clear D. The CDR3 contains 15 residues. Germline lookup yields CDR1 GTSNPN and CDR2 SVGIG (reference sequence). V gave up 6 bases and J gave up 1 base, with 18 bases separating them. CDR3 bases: TGTGCCTGCCGGGCCCACGGGCGGTCGAACACTGAAGCTTTCTTT. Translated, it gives CACRAHGRSNTEAFF. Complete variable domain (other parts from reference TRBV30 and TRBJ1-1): SQTIHQWPATLVQPVGSPLSLECTVEGTSNPNLYWYRQAAGRGLQLLFYSVGIGQISSEVPQNLSASRPQDRQFILSSKKLLLSDSGFYLCACRAHGRSNTEAFFGQGTRLTVV.

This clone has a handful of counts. CDR3 amino acids: CASALQGSTGELFF. In DNA form, the CDR3 reads TGTGCCAGCGCCTTACAGGGCTCGACCGGGGAGCTGTTTTTT. The chain joins TRBV2 to TRBJ2-2; maybe TRBD1 (6 bases). This CDR3 comprises 14 residues. V was cut by 8 bases and J by 5 bases, with 15 bases left in between. The germline V gene has CDR1 SNHLY and CDR2 FYNNEI. Variable domain in full (rest from reference TRBV2 and TRBJ2-2): EPEVTQTPSHQVTQMGQEVILRCVPISNHLYFYWYRQILGQKVEFLVSFYNNEISEKSEIFDDQFSVERPDGSNFTLKIRSTKLEDSAMYFCASALQGSTGELFFGEGSRLTVL.

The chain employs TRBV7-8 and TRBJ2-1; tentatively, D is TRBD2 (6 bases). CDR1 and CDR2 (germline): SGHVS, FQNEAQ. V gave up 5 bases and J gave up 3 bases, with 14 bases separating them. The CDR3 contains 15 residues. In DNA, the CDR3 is TGTGCCAGCAGCATTAGCGGAGTGGACTACAATGAGCAGTTCTTC. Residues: CASSISGVDYNEQFF. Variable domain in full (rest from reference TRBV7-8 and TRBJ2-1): GAGVSQSPRYKVAKRGQDVALRCDPISGHVSLFWYQQALGQGPEFLTYFQNEAQLDKSGLPSDRFFAERPEGSVSTLKIQRTQQEDSAVYLCASSISGVDYNEQFFGPGTRLTVL.

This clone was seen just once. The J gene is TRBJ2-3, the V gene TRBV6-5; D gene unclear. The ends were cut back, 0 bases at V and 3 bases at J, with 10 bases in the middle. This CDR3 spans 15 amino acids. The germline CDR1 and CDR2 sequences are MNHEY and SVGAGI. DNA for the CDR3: TGTGCCAGCAGTTACTCCTGGGCCGTGACAGATACGCAGTATTTT. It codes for CASSYSWAVTDTQYF.

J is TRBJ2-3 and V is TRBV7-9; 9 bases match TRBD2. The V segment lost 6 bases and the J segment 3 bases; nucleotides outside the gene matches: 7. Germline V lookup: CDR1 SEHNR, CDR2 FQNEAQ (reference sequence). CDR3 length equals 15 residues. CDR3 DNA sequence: TGTGCCAGCAGTGTTAGTCTAGCGGGGACAGATACGCAGTATTTT. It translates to CASSVSLAGTDTQYF.

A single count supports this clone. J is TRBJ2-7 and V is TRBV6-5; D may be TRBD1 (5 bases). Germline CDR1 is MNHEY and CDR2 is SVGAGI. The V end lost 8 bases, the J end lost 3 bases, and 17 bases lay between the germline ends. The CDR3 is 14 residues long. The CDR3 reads CASSKWAGLYEQYF. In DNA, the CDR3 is TGTGCCAGCTCCAAGTGGGCAGGGCTCTACGAGCAGTACTTC.

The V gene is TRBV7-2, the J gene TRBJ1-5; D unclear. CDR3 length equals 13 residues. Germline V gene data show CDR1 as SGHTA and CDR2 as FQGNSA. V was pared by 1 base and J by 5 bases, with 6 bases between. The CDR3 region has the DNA TGTGCCAGCAGCTTAGTGCGTCATCAGCCCCAGCATTTT. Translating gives CASSLVRHQPQHF.

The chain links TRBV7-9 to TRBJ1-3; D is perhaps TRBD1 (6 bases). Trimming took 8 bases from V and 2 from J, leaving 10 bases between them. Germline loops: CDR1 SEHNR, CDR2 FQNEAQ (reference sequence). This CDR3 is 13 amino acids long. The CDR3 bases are TGTGCCAGCCGGGGGGCTACTGGAAACACCATATATTTT. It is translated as CASRGATGNTIYF.

The DNA of the CDR3 is TGTGCCAGTATGACCGGGACAGTCAATCCCGGGGAGCTGTTTTTT. It is translated as CASMTGTVNPGELFF. This chain links TRBV19 with TRBJ2-2; TRBD1 matches at 7 bases. J was trimmed by 6 bases and V by 7 bases; bases with no gene match: 11. Germline CDR1 reads LNHDA; CDR2 reads SQIVND (reference sequence). This CDR3 has 15 amino acids.

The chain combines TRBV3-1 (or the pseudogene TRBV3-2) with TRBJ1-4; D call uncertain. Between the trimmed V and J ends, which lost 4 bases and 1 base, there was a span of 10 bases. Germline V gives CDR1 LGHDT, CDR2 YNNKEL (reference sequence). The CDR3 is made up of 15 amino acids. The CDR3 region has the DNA TGTGCCAGCAGCCCCTCCGGGAGAACTAATGAAAAACTGTTTTTT. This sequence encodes CASSPSGRTNEKLFF.

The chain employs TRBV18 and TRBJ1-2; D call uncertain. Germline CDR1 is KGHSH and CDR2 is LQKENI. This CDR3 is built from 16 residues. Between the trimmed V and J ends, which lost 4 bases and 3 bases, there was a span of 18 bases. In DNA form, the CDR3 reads TGTGCCAGCTCACGTCTCCAGGAGACAACCCACTATGGCTACACCTTC. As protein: CASSRLQETTHYGYTF.

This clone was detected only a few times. The CDR3 coding sequence is TGTGCCAGCAGGGGACAGGCGATCAATCAGCCCCAGCATTTT. It codes for CASRGQAINQPQHF. This sequence joins TRBV2 and TRBJ1-5; 8 nucleotides line up with TRBD1. This CDR3 is built from 14 residues. CDR1 is SNHLY, CDR2 FYNNEI, per germline. V shed 6 bases, J shed 3 bases, and the junction held 4 bases outside the gene matches.

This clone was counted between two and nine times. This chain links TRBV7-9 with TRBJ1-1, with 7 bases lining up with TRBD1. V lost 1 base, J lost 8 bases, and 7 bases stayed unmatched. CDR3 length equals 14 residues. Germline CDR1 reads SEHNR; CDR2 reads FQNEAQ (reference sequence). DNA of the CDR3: TGTGCCAGCAGCTTAGGGGGACAGACCGCGGAAGCTTTCTTT. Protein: CASSLGGQTAEAFF.

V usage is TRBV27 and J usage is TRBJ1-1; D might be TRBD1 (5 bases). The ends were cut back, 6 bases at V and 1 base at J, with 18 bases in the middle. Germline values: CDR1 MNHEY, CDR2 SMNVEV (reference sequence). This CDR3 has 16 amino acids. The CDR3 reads CASRSGELISNTEAFF. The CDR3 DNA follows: TGTGCCAGCAGATCGGGGGAGCTGATTTCGAACACTGAAGCTTTCTTT.

The DNA of the CDR3 is TGTGCCAGCAGCTCGACAGGGGCCAACGTCCTGACTTTC. It is translated as CASSSTGANVLTF. The rearrangement uses TRBV7-9 and TRBJ2-6; D gene unclear. The CDR3 extends over 13 amino acids. The germline gives CDR1 SEHNR, CDR2 FQNEAQ (reference sequence). V was pared by 4 bases and J by 4 bases, with 5 bases between.

CDR3 protein: CAGTGRLSATNEKLFF. Written as DNA, the CDR3 is TGTGCCGGGACAGGAAGACTATCAGCAACTAATGAAAAACTGTTTTTT. The J gene is TRBJ1-4, the V gene TRBV30; 8 positions match TRBD1. The CDR3 is 16 amino acids. The germline CDR1 and CDR2 sequences are GTSNPN and SVGIG (reference sequence). V lost 8 bases to trimming and J lost 0 bases; unmatched junction nucleotides: 11.

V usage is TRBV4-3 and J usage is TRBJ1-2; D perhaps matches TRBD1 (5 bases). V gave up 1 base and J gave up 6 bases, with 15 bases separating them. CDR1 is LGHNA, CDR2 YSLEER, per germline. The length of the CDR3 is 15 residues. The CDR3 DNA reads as TGCGCCAGCAGCCAAGTGAGCGGGGGACCCGATGGCTACACCTTC. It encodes CASSQVSGGPDGYTF.

The CDR3 bases are TGTGCCACCAGTGACCATGGGACAGGGCGGCAGCCCCAGCATTTT. Translating gives CATSDHGTGRQPQHF. The V call is TRBV24-1, the J call TRBJ1-5; 9 bases align to TRBD1. This CDR3 is 15 amino acids long. V shed 4 bases, J shed 7 bases, and the junction held 7 bases outside the gene matches. Germline CDR1 KGHDR, CDR2 SFDVKD.

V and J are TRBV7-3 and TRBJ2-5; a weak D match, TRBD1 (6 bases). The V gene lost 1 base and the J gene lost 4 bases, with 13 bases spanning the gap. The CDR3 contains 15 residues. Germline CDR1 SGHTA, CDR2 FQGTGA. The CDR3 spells CASSLNSGRGETQYF. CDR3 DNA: TGTGCCAGCAGCTTAAACTCGGGCAGGGGAGAGACCCAGTACTTC.

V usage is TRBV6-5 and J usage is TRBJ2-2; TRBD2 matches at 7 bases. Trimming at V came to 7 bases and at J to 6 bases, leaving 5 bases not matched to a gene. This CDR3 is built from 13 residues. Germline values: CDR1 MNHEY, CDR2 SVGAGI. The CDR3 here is CASMTSRAGELFF. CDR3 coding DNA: TGTGCCAGCATGACTAGCAGGGCCGGGGAGCTGTTTTTT.

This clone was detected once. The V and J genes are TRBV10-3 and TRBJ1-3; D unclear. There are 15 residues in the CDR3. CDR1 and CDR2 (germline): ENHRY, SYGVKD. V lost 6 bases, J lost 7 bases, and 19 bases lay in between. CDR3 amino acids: CAIRAVGGLSNTIYF. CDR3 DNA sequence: TGTGCCATCAGGGCCGTGGGTGGACTGAGTAACACCATATATTTT.

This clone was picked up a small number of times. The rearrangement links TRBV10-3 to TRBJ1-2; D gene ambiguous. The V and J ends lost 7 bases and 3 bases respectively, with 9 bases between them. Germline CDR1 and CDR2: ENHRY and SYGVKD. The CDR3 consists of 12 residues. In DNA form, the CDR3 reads TGTGCCATCAAAGGGCGAGACTATGGCTACACCTTC. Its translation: CAIKGRDYGYTF.

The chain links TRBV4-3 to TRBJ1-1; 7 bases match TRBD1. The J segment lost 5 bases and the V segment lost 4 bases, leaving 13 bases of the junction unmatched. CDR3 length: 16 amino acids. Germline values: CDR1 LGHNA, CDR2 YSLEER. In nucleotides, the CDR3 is TGCGCCAGCAGCCCCGCCCAGGGACAGAGTAGGACTGAAGCTTTCTTT. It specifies CASSPAQGQSRTEAFF.